This is a list of T cell receptor beta chains from one sample in a study of OX40 agonist ivuxolimab in advanced cancers. Profiled with immunoSEQ multiplex PCR; TCRdb holds only in-frame clones, not every one. The sample carries tens of thousands of clones, roughly 90% recorded once. Material: CD4+ or CD8+ T cells sorted from blood, obtained in a trial of the OX40 agonist ivuxolimab. Source of these receptors: an adult with an advanced solid tumor such as melanoma, head and neck, liver or kidney cancer. Both conserved end residues are part of each CDR3. D genes are given only for firm matches. The listing skips clone size in some rows; elsewhere it reads once, few, many or a size class.

d_gene	len	abundance	v_gene	j_gene	CDR3aa	CDR3nt
TRBD2	17	-	TRBV5-1	TRBJ2-7	CASSLIPGGVSSYEQYF	TGCGCCAGCAGCTTGATTCCGGGGGGAGTGAGCTCCTACGAGCAGTACTTC
-	11	-	TRBV29-1	TRBJ2-7	CSGGQSYEQYF	TGCAGCGGAGGACAGAGCTACGAGCAGTACTTC
TRBD1	14	-	TRBV7-9	TRBJ1-5	CASSQDRVRQPQHF	TGTGCCAGCAGTCAGGACAGGGTTCGGCAGCCCCAGCATTTT
TRBD1	16	-	TRBV28	TRBJ2-1	CASTTQGDRGNNEQFF	TGTGCCAGCACCACTCAAGGGGACAGGGGAAACAATGAGCAGTTCTTC
TRBD2	17	-	TRBV5-4	TRBJ2-4	CASSSIAGGLAKNIQYF	TGTGCCAGCAGCTCTATAGCGGGGGGACTAGCCAAAAACATTCAGTACTTC
-	14	few	TRBV5-5	TRBJ1-2	CASSFPGGNYGYTF	TGTGCCAGCAGCTTTCCTGGGGGCAACTATGGCTACACCTTC
-	14	-	TRBV2	TRBJ2-5	CASRAGAGAGTQYF	TGTGCCAGCAGAGCCGGGGCAGGAGCGGGGACCCAGTACTTC
-	14	-	TRBV6-6	TRBJ1-5	CASSYPADNQPQHF	TGTGCCAGCAGTTACCCGGCCGACAATCAGCCCCAGCATTTT
TRBD1	14	-	TRBV2	TRBJ1-2	CASSPGTGDYGYTF	TGTGCCAGCAGTCCCGGGACAGGGGACTATGGCTACACCTTC
TRBD1	15	-	TRBV5-1	TRBJ1-6	CASSLGTGNNSPLHF	TGCGCCAGCAGCTTGGGGACAGGGAATAATTCACCCCTCCACTTT
TRBD1	15	-	TRBV2	TRBJ1-2	CASRVTGGGRYGYTF	TGTGCCAGCAGGGTAACAGGGGGCGGCCGCTATGGCTACACCTTC